These 28 T cell receptor beta chains came from one sample sequenced in a study of T cell responses to AZD1222 COVID-19 vaccine. Clones were read by immunoSEQ multiplex PCR, and TCRdb kept only the in-frame ones, dropping some. The table has 180,000 or so clones, roughly 92% seen once. The starting material was peripheral blood, obtained 28 days after the second AZD1222 dose. Receptors originate from an adult who received the AZD1222 COVID-19 vaccine.

The chain has TRBV7-9 and TRBJ1-5; tentative D call: TRBD1 (6 bases). The germline V gene encodes CDR1 SEHNR and CDR2 FQNEAQ (reference sequence). The V end lost 10 bases, the J end lost 2 bases, and 18 bases lay between the germline ends. The CDR3 totals 15 residues. The CDR3 loop is CATTVGGAGNQPQHF. The CDR3 nucleotides are TGTGCCACCACCGTGGGGGGCGCGGGCAATCAGCCCCAGCATTTT.

The J gene is TRBJ1-1, the V gene TRBV19; TRBD1 aligns across 8 bases. Germline CDR1 and CDR2: LNHDA and SQIVND (reference sequence). This CDR3 region has 14 residues. V was clipped by 7 bases and J by 0 bases; unmatched bases: 4. CDR3 amino acids: CASKRTGLNTEAFF. The CDR3 DNA sequence: TGTGCCAGTAAGAGGACAGGGCTGAACACTGAAGCTTTCTTT. Full variable domain (rest looked up from reference TRBV19 and TRBJ1-1): DGGITQSPKYLFRKEGQNVTLSCEQNLNHDAMYWYRQDPGQGLRLIYYSQIVNDFQKGDIAEGYSVSREKKESFPLTVTSAQKNPTAFYLCASKRTGLNTEAFFGQGTRLTVV.

V is TRBV5-1 and J is TRBJ1-1, with no clear D. Germline assignment: CDR1 SGHRS and CDR2 YFSETQ. V lost 0 bases and J 2 bases, leaving 11 bases between the germline ends. CDR3 length: 15 amino acids. CDR3 DNA sequence: TGCGCCAGCAGCTTGGCCGCCGGGGATAACACTGAAGCTTTCTTT. It codes for CASSLAAGDNTEAFF.

The gene calls are TRBV18 and TRBJ1-3; D remains unclear. The germline CDR1 and CDR2 sequences are KGHSH and LQKENI. CDR3 length: 14 amino acids. Trimming took off 3 bases at V and 4 bases at J, with 10 bases between the two ends. In DNA, the CDR3 is TGTGCCAGCTCACCCTCGTTTCCGGGAAACACCATATATTTT. It codes for CASSPSFPGNTIYF.

The chain has TRBV19 and TRBJ1-5; the D gene is possibly TRBD1 (5 bases). The CDR3 totals 15 residues. V was clipped by 6 bases and J by 2 bases, with 14 bases between them. Germline V gene lookup returns CDR1 LNHDA and CDR2 SQIVND (reference sequence). DNA for the CDR3: TGTGCCAGTAGGGAGGGGTGGAAAGGCAATCAGCCCCAGCATTTT. This codes for CASREGWKGNQPQHF.

This sequence joins TRBV19 and TRBJ1-3; 7 bases agree with TRBD1. The junction had 4 bases not matched to a gene; V was cut back by 4 bases and J by 4 bases. CDR3 length: 14 amino acids. CDR1 is LNHDA, CDR2 SQIVND, per germline (reference sequence). CDR3: CASSTRQGGNTIYF. The CDR3 bases are TGTGCCAGTAGTACTAGACAGGGCGGAAACACCATATATTTT.

This clone appeared a single time. V is TRBV18 and J is TRBJ1-5, with TRBD1 identical over 10 bases. V gave up 6 bases and J gave up 7 bases; unmatched junction bases: 6. Germline CDR1 reads KGHSH; CDR2 reads LQKENI. This CDR3 region has 14 residues. CDR3 sequence (DNA): TGTGCCAGCTCGCAGACAGGGGGCCAACAGCCCCAGCATTTT. Translated: CASSQTGGQQPQHF.

The chain joins TRBV5-8 to TRBJ2-7; D is possibly TRBD2 (6 bases). The germline V gene has CDR1 SGHTS and CDR2 YDEGEE. V lost 1 base and J 4 bases, leaving 12 bases between the germline ends. The CDR3 covers 14 residues. In DNA, the CDR3 is TGTGCCAGCAGCTTGATCACGGGGAGGTACGAGCAGTACTTC. It is translated as CASSLITGRYEQYF.

Written as DNA, the CDR3 is TGTGCCAGCAGCGACGGGAGGAGCAATCAGCCCCAGCATTTT. The encoded protein is CASSDGRSNQPQHF. The V and J genes are TRBV9 and TRBJ1-5; D is unclear. V lost 3 bases and J 1 base, leaving 8 bases between the germline ends. Germline assignment: CDR1 SGDLS and CDR2 YYNGEE. The CDR3 consists of 14 residues.

This sequence joins TRBV12-2 and TRBJ2-5; the DNA was not used to check the table's D call, TRBD2. TRBV12-2 is a pseudogene. CDR3 length equals 14 residues. Here the CDR3 DNA reads TGTGCAAGTCGCCTACGGACTTTCCAAGAGACCCAGTACTTC. Translating gives CASRLRTFQETQYF.

The rearrangement uses TRBV6-5 and TRBJ2-5, with D maybe TRBD2 (6 bases). CDR3 length: 14 residues. Germline values: CDR1 MNHEY, CDR2 SVGAGI. V lost 6 bases, J lost 1 base, and 12 bases lay in between. The CDR3 nucleotides read TGTGCCAGCAGCCCGTGGAGGGCCCAAGAGACCCAGTACTTC. Amino acid sequence: CASSPWRAQETQYF.

The chain is built from TRBV11-3 and TRBJ2-3; D unclear. Germline V CDR1 and CDR2: SGHNT, YENEEA. CDR3 size: 11 residues. V was trimmed by 5 bases and J by 6 bases, leaving 6 bases between them. DNA of the CDR3: TGTGCCAGCAGCATCTCGGATACGCAGTATTTT. Its translation: CASSISDTQYF.

The genes are TRBV18 and TRBJ1-1; the match to TRBD1 covers 9 bases. Germline CDR1 and CDR2: KGHSH and LQKENI. The CDR3 totals 15 residues. The trim removed 3 bases at V and 2 bases at J, leaving 4 bases unmatched. The CDR3 here is CASSPGQGRNTEAFF. The CDR3 DNA reads as TGTGCCAGCTCACCGGGACAGGGTAGAAACACTGAAGCTTTCTTT. The entire variable domain, with the rest obtained from reference TRBV18 and TRBJ1-1, is as follows: NAGVMQNPRHLVRRRGQEARLRCSPMKGHSHVYWYRQLPEEGLKFMVYLQKENIIDESGMPKERFSAEFPKEGPSILRIQQVVRGDSAAYFCASSPGQGRNTEAFFGQGTRLTVV.

CDR3 bases: TGCGCCAGCAGTGAGAAGGGCTCCTACAATGAGCAGTTCTTC. Residues: CASSEKGSYNEQFF. V and J are TRBV10-2 and TRBJ2-1; D ambiguous. V lost 2 bases to trimming and J lost 0 bases, with 5 bases between them. CDR3 length: 14 amino acids. Germline assignment: CDR1 WSHSY and CDR2 SAAADI.

This chain uses TRBV15 with TRBJ1-2; possibly TRBD1 for D (6 bases). Per germline, CDR1 LNHNV and CDR2 YYDKDF (reference sequence). The V gene lost 0 bases and the J gene lost 4 bases, with 12 bases spanning the gap. The CDR3 is 15 residues long. This CDR3 is CATSRDLRTAYGYTF. The CDR3, as DNA: TGTGCCACCAGCAGAGATTTGAGGACAGCCTATGGCTACACCTTC. The full variable domain, its missing parts supplied by reference TRBV15 and TRBJ1-2, is DAMVIQNPRYQVTQFGKPVTLSCSQTLNHNVMYWYQQKSSQAPKLLFHYYDKDFNNEADTPDNFQSRRPNTSFCFLDIRSPGLGDTAMYLCATSRDLRTAYGYTFGSGTRLTVV.

The chain links TRBV9 to TRBJ2-4; D is unclear. CDR3 size: 15 residues. The V end lost 0 bases, the J end lost 13 bases, and 20 bases lay between the germline ends. The germline CDR1 and CDR2 sequences are SGDLS and YYNGEE. CDR3 in DNA: TGTGCCAGCAGCGTAGGAGGAGAACCCATACCCGAACAGTACTTC. Protein: CASSVGGEPIPEQYF. Full variable domain (rest looked up from reference TRBV9 and TRBJ2-4): DSGVTQTPKHLITATGQRVTLRCSPRSGDLSVYWYQQSLDQGLQFLIQYYNGEERAKGNILERFSAQQFPDLHSELNLSSLELGDSALYFCASSVGGEPIPEQYFGAGTRLSVL.

This clone has only one observation. This rearrangement joins TRBV7-8 to TRBJ1-5; a weak D match, TRBD1 (5 bases). V gave up 5 bases and J gave up 5 bases, with 10 bases separating them. The CDR3 consists of 13 residues. The germline CDR1 and CDR2 sequences are SGHVS and FQNEAQ. CDR3 nucleotide sequence: TGTGCCAGCAGCCCTGGGGGATATCAGCCCCAGCATTTT. It specifies CASSPGGYQPQHF.

The rearrangement joins TRBV6-1 to TRBJ2-7; D perhaps matches TRBD2 (7 bases). CDR3 length equals 14 residues. Germline CDR1 MNHNS, CDR2 SASEGT. Trimming left V 0 bases short and J 2 bases short, with 8 bases between. This CDR3 reads CASSEAGGPYEQYF. The CDR3 DNA reads as TGTGCCAGCAGTGAAGCGGGGGGGCCCTACGAGCAGTACTTC.

The chain combines TRBV2 with TRBJ2-3; D perhaps matches TRBD2 (6 bases). Looked up from germline, CDR1 is SNHLY and CDR2 is FYNNEI. Trimming removed 7 bases at V and 2 bases at J, with 10 bases between. This CDR3 has 13 residues. CDR3 DNA: TGTGCCAGCAACGGCGGGGTCACAGATACGCAGTATTTT. Protein: CASNGGVTDTQYF.

CDR3 DNA: TGTGCCTGGAGTGTGGAATGGGGTTACAATCAGCCCCAGCATTTT. The encoded protein is CAWSVEWGYNQPQHF. This rearrangement joins TRBV30 to TRBJ1-5, with D unclear. V shed 0 bases and J shed 3 bases, with 12 bases lying between them. The CDR3 runs 15 residues. CDR1 and CDR2 from the germline V gene are GTSNPN and SVGIG (reference sequence).

The chain has TRBV6-5 and TRBJ1-1; D might be TRBD1 (5 bases). V was pared by 0 bases and J by 10 bases, with 9 bases between. Germline CDR1 reads MNHEY; CDR2 reads SVGAGI. The length of the CDR3 is 12 residues. CDR3 sequence (DNA): TGTGCCAGCAGTTACTCGCGGGGGGTAGCTTTCTTT. As protein: CASSYSRGVAFF.

J is TRBJ1-6 and V is TRBV18; D remains ambiguous. V was cut by 1 base and J by 5 bases, with 9 bases left in between. Germline V CDR1 and CDR2: KGHSH, LQKENI. The CDR3 is 15 residues long. CDR3 coding DNA: TGTGCCAGCTCACCACGATCCGGGGATAATTCACCCCTCCACTTT. This gives the protein CASSPRSGDNSPLHF.

CDR3 in DNA: TGTGCCACCCACAGGGAGATGGGGGGCACTGAAGCTTTCTTT. This translates into CATHREMGGTEAFF. The chain carries TRBV6-5 and TRBJ1-1; weak D call: TRBD1 (6 bases). The CDR3 runs 14 residues. The germline CDR1 and CDR2 sequences are MNHEY and SVGAGI. Deletions cut 10 bases from V and 4 bases from J, with 19 bases between.

CDR3: CAWSGHTVREAFF. The CDR3, as DNA: TGTGCCTGGAGCGGACACACGGTGAGGGAAGCTTTCTTT. The chain has TRBV30 and TRBJ1-1, with a weak D call TRBD1 (5 bases). The CDR3 spans 13 residues. Per germline, CDR1 GTSNPN and CDR2 SVGIG (reference sequence). Deletions cut 3 bases from V and 8 bases from J, with 16 bases between.

The chain links TRBV7-2 to TRBJ1-2, with D tentatively TRBD1 (5 bases). This CDR3 spans 15 amino acids. The germline V and J ends were trimmed by 4 bases and 2 bases, with 14 bases remaining between them. Germline V lookup: CDR1 SGHTA, CDR2 FQGNSA. CDR3 sequence (DNA): TGTGCCAGCAGCTCACCGGGACTCTACAACTATGGCTACACCTTC. This gives the protein CASSSPGLYNYGYTF.

J is TRBJ2-7 and V is TRBV10-1; D is undetermined. Between the trimmed V and J ends, which lost 0 bases and 3 bases, there was a span of 6 bases. There are 13 residues in the CDR3. CDR1 is WNHNN, CDR2 SYGVQD, per germline (reference sequence). The CDR3, as DNA: TGCGCCAGCAGTGAGTCGGGCAGCTACGAGCAGTACTTC. Amino acid sequence: CASSESGSYEQYF.

CDR3 coding DNA: TGTGCCAGCAGTCCCCTCGGAGGGTACACAGATACGCAGTATTTT. This codes for CASSPLGGYTDTQYF. The chain links TRBV6-5 to TRBJ2-3, with D possibly TRBD2 on 6 matching bases. Trimming stripped 5 bases from V and 2 bases from J, with 14 bases between. The germline CDR1 and CDR2 sequences are MNHEY and SVGAGI. The CDR3 has 15 amino acids.

The chain uses TRBV6-1 and TRBJ2-1; 9 positions agree with TRBD2. CDR3 size: 15 residues. Unmatched junction bases numbered 8, after V lost 2 bases and J lost 9 bases. Germline CDR1 reads MNHNS; CDR2 reads SASEGT. The CDR3 coding sequence is TGTGCCAGCAGTGAATGGCGGGGGGGCCTCCTTGAGCAGTTCTTC. Translated, it gives CASSEWRGGLLEQFF.